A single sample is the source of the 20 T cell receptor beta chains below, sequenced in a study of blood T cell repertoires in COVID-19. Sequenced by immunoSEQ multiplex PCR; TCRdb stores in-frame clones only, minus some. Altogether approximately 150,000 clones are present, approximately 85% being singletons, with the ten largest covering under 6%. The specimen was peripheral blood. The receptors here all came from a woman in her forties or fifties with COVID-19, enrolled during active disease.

The CDR3 bases are TGTGCCAGTAGTATAGGCGTTTCTAGCACAGATACGCAGTATTTT. Its protein is CASSIGVSSTDTQYF. This chain joins TRBV19 and TRBJ2-3; D not certain. CDR1 is LNHDA and CDR2 is SQIVND in the germline V gene (reference sequence). V lost 1 base, J lost 0 bases, and 8 bases lay in between. This CDR3 is 15 amino acids long.

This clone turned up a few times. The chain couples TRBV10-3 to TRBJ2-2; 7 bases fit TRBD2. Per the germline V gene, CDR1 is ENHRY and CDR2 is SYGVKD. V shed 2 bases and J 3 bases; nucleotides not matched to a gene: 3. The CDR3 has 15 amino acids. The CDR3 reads CAISESGVDTGELFF. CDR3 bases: TGTGCCATCAGTGAGAGCGGGGTTGACACCGGGGAGCTGTTTTTT.

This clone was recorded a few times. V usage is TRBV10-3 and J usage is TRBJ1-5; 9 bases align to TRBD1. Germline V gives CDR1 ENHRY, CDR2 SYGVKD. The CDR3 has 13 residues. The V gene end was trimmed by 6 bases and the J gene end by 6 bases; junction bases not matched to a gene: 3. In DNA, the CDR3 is TGTGCCATCAGGGGGACAGGGAGTCAGCCCCAGCATTTT. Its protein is CAIRGTGSQPQHF.

The CDR3 nucleotides are TGTGCCAGCTCACCGCTAGCGGGGGGGTACAATGAGCAGTTCTTC. Amino acids: CASSPLAGGYNEQFF. The gene calls are TRBV18 and TRBJ2-1, with TRBD2 identical over 12 bases. This CDR3 is 15 amino acids long. CDR1 is KGHSH and CDR2 is LQKENI in the germline V gene. J gave up 4 bases and V 3 bases, and 1 base lay outside the gene matches.

The CDR3 DNA reads as TGTGCCAGCAGGCTCCGGGACAGGGAGTTGGGGCGGGAAAAACTGTTTTTT. This codes for CASRLRDRELGREKLFF. The chain links TRBV28 to TRBJ1-4, with 9 nucleotides matching TRBD1. The V segment lost 6 bases and the J segment 8 bases; nucleotides outside the gene matches: 16. Germline V gene data show CDR1 as MDHEN and CDR2 as SYDVKM. The CDR3 extends over 17 amino acids. The full variable domain, completed using reference TRBV28 and TRBJ1-4, is DVKVTQSSRYLVKRTGEKVFLECVQDMDHENMFWYRQDPGLGLRLIYFSYDVKMKEKGDIPEGYSVSREKKERFSLILESASTNQTSMYLCASRLRDRELGREKLFFGSGTQLSVL.

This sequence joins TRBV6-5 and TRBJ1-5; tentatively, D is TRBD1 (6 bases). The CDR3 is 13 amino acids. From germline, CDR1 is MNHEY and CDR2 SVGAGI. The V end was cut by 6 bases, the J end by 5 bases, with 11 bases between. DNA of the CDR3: TGTGCCAGCAGCCAAGGGGGGGATCAGCCCCAGCATTTT. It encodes CASSQGGDQPQHF.

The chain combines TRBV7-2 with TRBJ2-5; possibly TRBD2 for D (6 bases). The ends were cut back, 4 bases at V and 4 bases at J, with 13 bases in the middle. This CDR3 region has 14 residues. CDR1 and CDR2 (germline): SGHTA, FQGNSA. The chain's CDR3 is CASSSSGTLETQYF. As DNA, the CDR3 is TGTGCCAGCAGCTCCTCCGGGACTTTAGAGACCCAGTACTTC.

The CDR3 DNA reads TGTGCCAGTACTCCCCAGGGGGTGGATGGCTACACCTTC. This encodes CASTPQGVDGYTF. The rearrangement joins TRBV19 to TRBJ1-2, with TRBD1 identical over 7 bases. J was trimmed by 6 bases and V by 7 bases; bases with no gene match: 8. The CDR3 is 13 residues long. The germline V gene encodes CDR1 LNHDA and CDR2 SQIVND (reference sequence).

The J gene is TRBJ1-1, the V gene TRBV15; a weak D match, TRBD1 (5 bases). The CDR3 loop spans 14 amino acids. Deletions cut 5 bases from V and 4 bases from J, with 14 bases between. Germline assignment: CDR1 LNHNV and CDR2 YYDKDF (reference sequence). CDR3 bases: TGTGCCACCAGCCTACTTACAGGCACCACTGAAGCTTTCTTT. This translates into CATSLLTGTTEAFF. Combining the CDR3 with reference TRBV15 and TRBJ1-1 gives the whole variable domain DAMVIQNPRYQVTQFGKPVTLSCSQTLNHNVMYWYQQKSSQAPKLLFHYYDKDFNNEADTPDNFQSRRPNTSFCFLDIRSPGLGDTAMYLCATSLLTGTTEAFFGQGTRLTVV.

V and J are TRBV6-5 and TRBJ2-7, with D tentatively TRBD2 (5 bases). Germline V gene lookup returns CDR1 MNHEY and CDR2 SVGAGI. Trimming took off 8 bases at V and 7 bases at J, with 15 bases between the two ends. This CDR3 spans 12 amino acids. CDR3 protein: CASYSVPGEQYF. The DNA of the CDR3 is TGTGCCAGCTACTCCGTCCCGGGGGAGCAGTACTTC.

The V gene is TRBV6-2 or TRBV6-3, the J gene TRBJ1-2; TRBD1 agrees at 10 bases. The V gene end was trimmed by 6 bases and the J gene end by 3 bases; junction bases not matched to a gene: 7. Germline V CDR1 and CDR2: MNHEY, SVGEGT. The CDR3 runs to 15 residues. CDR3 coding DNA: TGTGCCAGCAGCGCCCCGGGACAGGGGTACTATGGCTACACCTTC. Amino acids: CASSAPGQGYYGYTF.

The chain's CDR3 is CASSLNPPSSYNEQFF. The CDR3 region has the DNA TGTGCCAGCAGCTTGAATCCGCCTAGCTCCTACAATGAGCAGTTCTTC. The chain is built from TRBV5-5 and TRBJ2-1; D gene ambiguous. The CDR3 contains 16 residues. The V gene lost 1 base and the J gene lost 0 bases, with 11 bases spanning the gap. The V gene's germline CDR1 is SGHKS and CDR2 YYEKEE (reference sequence).

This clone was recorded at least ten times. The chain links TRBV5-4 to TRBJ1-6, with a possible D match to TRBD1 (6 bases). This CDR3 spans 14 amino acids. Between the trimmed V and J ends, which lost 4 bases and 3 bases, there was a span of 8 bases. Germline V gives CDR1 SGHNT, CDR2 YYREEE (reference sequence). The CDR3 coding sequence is TGTGCCAGCAGCCTGGGACACTATAATTCACCCCTCCACTTT. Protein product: CASSLGHYNSPLHF.

The CDR3 protein is CASSLGGGGGNQPQHF. DNA of the CDR3: TGTGCCAGCAGCTTAGGAGGGGGCGGTGGCAATCAGCCCCAGCATTTT. The chain employs TRBV7-9 and TRBJ1-5; the match to TRBD1 covers 7 bases. J lost 2 bases, V lost 1 base, and 5 bases had no gene match. The CDR3 loop spans 16 amino acids. Germline V gives CDR1 SEHNR, CDR2 FQNEAQ (reference sequence).

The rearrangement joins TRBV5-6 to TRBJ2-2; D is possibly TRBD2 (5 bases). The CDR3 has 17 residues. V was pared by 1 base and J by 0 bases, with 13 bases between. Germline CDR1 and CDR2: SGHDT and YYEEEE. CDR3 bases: TGTGCCAGCAGCTTGATGACTTTTAGCGCGAACACCGGGGAGCTGTTTTTT. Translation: CASSLMTFSANTGELFF. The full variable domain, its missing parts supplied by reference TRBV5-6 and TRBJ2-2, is DAGVTQSPTHLIKTRGQQVTLRCSPKSGHDTVSWYQQALGQGPQFIFQYYEEEERQRGNFPDRFSGHQFPNYSSELNVNALLLGDSALYLCASSLMTFSANTGELFFGEGSRLTVL.

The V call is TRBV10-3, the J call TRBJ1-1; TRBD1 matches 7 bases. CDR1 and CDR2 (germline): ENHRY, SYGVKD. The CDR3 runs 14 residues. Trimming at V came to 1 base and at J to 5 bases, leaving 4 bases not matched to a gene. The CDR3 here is CAISELTGRTEAFF. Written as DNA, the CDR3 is TGTGCCATCAGTGAGTTGACAGGGAGGACTGAAGCTTTCTTT.

CDR3 in amino acids: CASSIGGETQYF. CDR3 DNA: TGTGCCAGTAGTATTGGAGGAGAGACCCAGTACTTC. V usage is TRBV19 and J usage is TRBJ2-5, with a possible D match to TRBD2 (5 bases). In germline, CDR1 is LNHDA, CDR2 SQIVND (reference sequence). The CDR3 length is 12 residues. The V end was cut by 3 bases, the J end by 4 bases, with 6 bases between.

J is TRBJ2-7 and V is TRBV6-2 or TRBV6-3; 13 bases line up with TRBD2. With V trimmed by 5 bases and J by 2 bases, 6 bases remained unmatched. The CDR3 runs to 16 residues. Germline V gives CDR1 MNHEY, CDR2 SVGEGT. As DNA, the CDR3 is TGTGCCAGCAGTCCCTGGGGACTAGCGGGGACCTACGAGCAGTACTTC. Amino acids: CASSPWGLAGTYEQYF.

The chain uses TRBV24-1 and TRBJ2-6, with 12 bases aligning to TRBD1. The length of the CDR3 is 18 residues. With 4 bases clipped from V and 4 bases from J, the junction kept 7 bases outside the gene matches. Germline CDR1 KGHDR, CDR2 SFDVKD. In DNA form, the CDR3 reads TGTGCCACCAGTGAGGGGGGACAGGGGGCGAAGGGGGCCAACGTCCTGACTTTC. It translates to CATSEGGQGAKGANVLTF.

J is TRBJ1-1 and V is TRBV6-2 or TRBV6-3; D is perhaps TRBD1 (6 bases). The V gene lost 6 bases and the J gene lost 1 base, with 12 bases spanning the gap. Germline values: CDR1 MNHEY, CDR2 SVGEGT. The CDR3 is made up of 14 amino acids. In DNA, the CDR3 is TGTGCCAGCAGCCCGGACAGAAGGAACACTGAAGCTTTCTTT. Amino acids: CASSPDRRNTEAFF.